Each of the 26 T cell receptor beta chains below was sequenced from the same sample in a study of T-cell reconstitution after alpha-beta-depleted transplantation in children. The authors prepared the TCRbeta library with unique molecular identifiers. MiXCR, run by TCRdb on the PCR reads, gives a single entry per CDR3 protein. The sample contains approximately 47,000 distinct CDR3 sequences, roughly half of which appear only once. Sequencing used peripheral blood, obtained before TCRalphabeta/CD19-depleted stem cell transplant. Source of these receptors: a boy in the first two years of life with SCID, due to receive a stem cell transplant.

V and J are TRBV7-2 and TRBJ2-5, with D possibly being TRBD2 (5 bases). CDR1 and CDR2 from the germline V gene are SGHTA and FQGNSA. The V and J ends lost 5 bases and 4 bases respectively, with 14 bases between them. CDR3 length: 14 residues. The CDR3 sequence: CASSLLGMGETQYF. CDR3 nucleotide sequence: TGTGCCAGCAGCCTACTAGGGATGGGAGAGACCCAGTACTTC.

This chain links TRBV5-6 with TRBJ1-5; 7 nucleotides align to TRBD1. The V gene's germline CDR1 is SGHDT and CDR2 YYEEEE. J was trimmed by 4 bases and V by 5 bases; bases with no gene match: 6. This CDR3 contains 14 residues. The CDR3 DNA follows: TGTGCCAGCAGTCTCGGACAGGCGAATCAGCCCCAGCATTTT. As protein: CASSLGQANQPQHF.

This chain uses TRBV20-1 with TRBJ2-2; maybe TRBD1 (6 bases). The CDR3 sequence is 15 residues long. Germline V gene sequence: CDR1 DFQATT, CDR2 SNEGSKA (reference sequence). Trimming shortened V by 0 bases and J by 6 bases, and 14 bases separated the two germline ends. The CDR3: CSARDSQGIAGELFF. The CDR3 DNA reads as TGCAGTGCTAGAGATAGCCAGGGGATCGCCGGGGAGCTGTTTTTT.

J is TRBJ2-7 and V is TRBV28; maybe TRBD2 (5 bases). Germline values: CDR1 MDHEN, CDR2 SYDVKM. The V end lost 6 bases, the J end lost 2 bases, and 23 bases lay between the germline ends. CDR3 length: 17 amino acids. The CDR3 sequence: CASSGNAIGPGAYEQYF. The CDR3 DNA follows: TGTGCCAGCAGCGGAAACGCCATAGGACCCGGGGCCTACGAGCAGTACTTC.

There are many counts of this clonotype. The chain employs TRBV4-3 and TRBJ1-6; D ambiguous. Per the germline V gene, CDR1 is LGHNA and CDR2 is YSLEER. The CDR3 totals 13 residues. V was trimmed by 0 bases and J by 10 bases, leaving 7 bases between them. CDR3 nucleotides: TGCGCCAGCAGCCAAGAACCTTGGTCACCCCTCCACTTT. Its translation is CASSQEPWSPLHF.

Only a few counts were recorded for this clonotype. This rearrangement joins TRBV7-2 to TRBJ2-7, with 7 positions matching TRBD1. The CDR3 is 14 amino acids. The germline CDR1 and CDR2 sequences are SGHTA and FQGNSA. V was clipped by 5 bases and J by 6 bases; unmatched bases: 10. The CDR3 sequence is CASSTGQIGFEQYF. In DNA, the CDR3 is TGTGCCAGCAGCACGGGACAGATCGGGTTCGAGCAGTACTTC.

The gene calls are TRBV4-2 and TRBJ2-2, with D possibly matching TRBD2 (5 bases). V gave up 4 bases and J gave up 1 base, with 7 bases separating them. CDR3 length equals 14 residues. Germline-derived CDR1 and CDR2 are LGHNA and YNFKEQ. The CDR3 DNA follows: TGTGCCAGCAGCCCGGACTGGAACACCGGGGAGCTGTTTTTT. Translated: CASSPDWNTGELFF.

The J gene is TRBJ1-1, the V gene TRBV6-1; 10 nucleotides match TRBD1. This CDR3 is built from 16 residues. Germline V gene data show CDR1 as MNHNS and CDR2 as SASEGT. V lost 7 bases to trimming and J lost 5 bases; unmatched junction nucleotides: 13. The CDR3, as DNA: TGTGCCAGCACCTGGGGGACAGGGGCCCTGGGGACTGAAGCTTTCTTT. Translating it yields CASTWGTGALGTEAFF.

This clonotype was found many times. The chain is built from TRBV7-2 and TRBJ2-3; D gene unclear. The V gene's germline CDR1 is SGHTA and CDR2 FQGNSA. The CDR3 is 11 residues long. Trimming took off 3 bases at V and 6 bases at J, with 4 bases between the two ends. CDR3 region: CASSFQDTQYF. As DNA, the CDR3 is TGTGCCAGCAGCTTCCAGGATACGCAGTATTTT. The full variable domain, completed using reference TRBV7-2 and TRBJ2-3, is GAGVSQSPSNKVTEKGKDVELRCDPISGHTALYWYRQSLGQGLEFLIYFQGNSAPDKSGLPSDRFSAERTGGSVSTLTIQRTQQEDSAVYLCASSFQDTQYFGPGTRLTVL.

The J gene is TRBJ2-7, the V gene TRBV12-3 or TRBV12-4, with 10 bases matching TRBD1. The CDR3 totals 14 residues. J lost 4 bases, V lost 6 bases, and 6 bases had no gene match. In DNA form, the CDR3 reads TGTGCCAGCAGCCTGCCGGGACAGGGGTACGAGCAGTACTTC. This codes for CASSLPGQGYEQYF.

As concerns this clonotype: Germline and junction disagree at one end, which may indicate a read error. The chain is built from TRBV7-9 and TRBJ1-3, with D hard to call. The CDR3 has 12 residues. Per the germline V gene, CDR1 is SEHNR and CDR2 is FQNEAQ (reference sequence). CDR3 residues: CATSPTENTIYF. DNA of the CDR3: TGTGCCACCAGCCCCACTGAAAACACCATATATTTT.

The chain recombines TRBV6-2 or TRBV6-3 with TRBJ2-3; D perhaps matches TRBD1 (5 bases). Germline V CDR1 and CDR2: MNHEY, SVGEGT. The CDR3 is 16 amino acids. Trimming stripped 0 bases from V and 5 bases from J, with 15 bases between. In nucleotides, the CDR3 is TGTGCCAGCAGTTACTCTCTGGGTCGCAGGGAAGATACGCAGTATTTT. Translated, it gives CASSYSLGRREDTQYF.

The genes are TRBV3-1 and TRBJ2-6; 7 bases line up with TRBD2. Germline V gives CDR1 LGHDT, CDR2 YNNKEL (reference sequence). Trimming took 5 bases from V and 0 from J; bases not matched to a gene: 4. The CDR3 extends over 16 amino acids. The CDR3 is CASSSRGGSGANVLTF. The CDR3 DNA reads TGTGCCAGCAGCAGCCGCGGGGGCTCTGGGGCCAACGTCCTGACTTTC.

The chain joins TRBV5-1 to TRBJ2-5; unclear D gene. The CDR3 consists of 12 residues. V was trimmed by 7 bases and J by 2 bases, leaving 9 bases between them. CDR1 SGHRS and CDR2 YFSETQ come from the germline V gene. The CDR3 nucleotides are TGCGCCAGCTCGTCTAGTCAAGAGACCCAGTACTTC. Translating gives CASSSSQETQYF. Using reference TRBV5-1 and TRBJ2-5 for the parts outside the CDR3, the full variable domain is KAGVTQTPRYLIKTRGQQVTLSCSPISGHRSVSWYQQTPGQGLQFLFEYFSETQRNKGNFPGRFSGRQFSNSRSEMNVSTLELGDSALYLCASSSSQETQYFGPGTRLLVL.

This chain connects TRBV6-5 to TRBJ2-2; tentatively, D is TRBD1 (6 bases). Between the trimmed V and J ends, which lost 2 bases and 3 bases, there was a span of 10 bases. CDR3 length: 15 residues. Germline lookup yields CDR1 MNHEY and CDR2 SVGAGI. CDR3 region: CASSYLAGDTGELFF. In DNA form, the CDR3 reads TGTGCCAGCAGTTACCTGGCAGGGGACACCGGGGAGCTGTTTTTT.

This clonotype came up a few times. The chain recombines TRBV27 with TRBJ2-7; D gene uncertain. The V gene lost 8 bases and the J gene lost 0 bases, with 11 bases spanning the gap. Germline V CDR1 and CDR2: MNHEY, SMNVEV (reference sequence). The CDR3 runs 13 residues. The CDR3 bases are TGTGCCAGCCCACAGCAACCCTCCTACGAGCAGTACTTC. Translated, it gives CASPQQPSYEQYF.

This sequence joins TRBV20-1 and TRBJ2-5, with TRBD2 identical over 9 bases. The V gene's germline CDR1 is DFQATT and CDR2 SNEGSKA (reference sequence). The CDR3 contains 14 residues. Trimming removed 7 bases from V and 5 bases from J; junction bases left unmatched: 11. CDR3 in amino acids: CSGGASGDPETQYF. In DNA, the CDR3 is TGCAGTGGGGGGGCTAGCGGGGATCCTGAGACCCAGTACTTC.

The sample holds a few counts of this clonotype. V gene TRBV11-2 combines with J gene TRBJ2-5, with D possibly being TRBD1 (6 bases). The CDR3 runs to 15 residues. Germline loops: CDR1 SGHAT, CDR2 FQNNGV. V lost 4 bases to trimming and J lost 5 bases, with 17 bases between them. CDR3 nucleotide sequence: TGTGCCAGCAGCTCCTTCTCAGGGGTGGAGGAGACCCAGTACTTC. Residues: CASSSFSGVEETQYF.

The chain combines TRBV5-5 with TRBJ2-1; D perhaps matches TRBD2 (6 bases). The CDR3 contains 16 residues. CDR1 and CDR2 from the germline V gene are SGHKS and YYEKEE (reference sequence). Trimming left V 4 bases short and J 5 bases short, with 19 bases between. This CDR3 is CASSAWDFADDNEQFF. CDR3 DNA: TGTGCCAGCAGCGCATGGGACTTCGCGGACGACAATGAGCAGTTCTTC.

The chain combines TRBV20-1 with TRBJ1-5; 11 bases match TRBD1. With 0 bases clipped from V and 2 bases from J, the junction kept 6 bases outside the gene matches. Per germline, CDR1 DFQATT and CDR2 SNEGSKA (reference sequence). CDR3 size: 17 residues. The CDR3 region is CSARDGQGAGGNQPQHF. CDR3 DNA: TGCAGTGCTAGAGACGGACAGGGGGCCGGGGGCAATCAGCCCCAGCATTTT.

This clonotype came up a few times. The CDR3 spells CASSLGRGAGMETQYF. Here the CDR3 DNA reads TGTGCCAGCAGCTTAGGGCGGGGGGCCGGGATGGAGACCCAGTACTTC. V is TRBV7-2 and J is TRBJ2-5; 8 nucleotides agree with TRBD2. The CDR3 runs 16 residues. Germline V gene lookup returns CDR1 SGHTA and CDR2 FQGNSA. V trimming: 1 base; J trimming: 5 bases; junction bases outside the gene matches: 9.

The CDR3 loop is CASSAYSENQPQHF. DNA for the CDR3: TGTGCCAGCAGTGCGTACTCGGAGAATCAGCCCCAGCATTTT. The rearrangement links TRBV2 to TRBJ1-5; D unresolved. The CDR3 has 14 amino acids. Germline V gene lookup returns CDR1 SNHLY and CDR2 FYNNEI. The ends were cut back, 4 bases at V and 4 bases at J, with 11 bases in the middle.

This clonotype turned up a few times. The chain's CDR3 is CASSLKGGEGNEQYF. CDR3 bases: TGTGCCAGCAGCTTAAAAGGGGGCGAAGGGAACGAGCAGTACTTC. The chain carries TRBV7-9 and TRBJ2-7, with 7 bases lining up with TRBD1. J lost 5 bases, V lost 2 bases, and 9 bases had no gene match. The CDR3 runs to 15 residues. The germline V gene has CDR1 SEHNR and CDR2 FQNEAQ (reference sequence).

The chain has TRBV11-2 and TRBJ2-2; 15 nucleotides agree with TRBD2. The CDR3 sequence is 16 residues long. The germline V gene has CDR1 SGHAT and CDR2 FQNNGV. Losses at the gene ends were 4 bases for V and 11 bases for J; bases not matched to a gene: 8. CDR3 loop: CASSSRTSGGVGELFF. The DNA of the CDR3 is TGTGCCAGCAGCTCGAGGACTAGCGGGGGGGTGGGTGAGCTGTTTTTT.

The chain couples TRBV12-5 to TRBJ1-4, with D possibly matching TRBD1 (6 bases). The germline V gene has CDR1 LGHNT and CDR2 FRNRAP. Trimming stripped 0 bases from V and 0 bases from J, with 20 bases between. The CDR3 has 20 amino acids. CDR3 nucleotides: TGTGCTAGTGGTTTGGTCGCCCGGGGGGGCGTCCACCCAACTAATGAAAAACTGTTTTTT. As protein: CASGLVARGGVHPTNEKLFF.

This clonotype was counted at least ten times. The rearrangement links TRBV30 to TRBJ2-5, with 11 positions matching TRBD2. Germline loops: CDR1 GTSNPN, CDR2 SVGIG (reference sequence). The CDR3 consists of 15 residues. J was trimmed by 1 base and V by 4 bases; bases with no gene match: 5. This chain's CDR3 is CAWNFLAGGQETQYF. The CDR3 coding sequence is TGTGCCTGGAATTTTCTAGCGGGGGGCCAAGAGACCCAGTACTTC.